This T cell receptor beta chain appears in the sequencing data of a study of blood T cell repertoires in COVID-19 (dated by TCRdb to 2019 to 2021). For the study in its entirety: Collaborator samples came from the United States, Italy and Spain and covered acute and convalescent phases of COVID-19. The repertoires were made available in a free public database intended to serve as a resource for research on the immune response to SARS-CoV-2. Subjects who had been exposed to COVID-19, were actively infected with it, or had recovered from it provided the deeply sampled blood TCRbeta repertoires that made up the dataset. The sample metadata nearly always contained a de-identified subject ID, COVID-19 status, age in years and sex. The prospective study material was composed of cDNA or gDNA derived from T cells, B-cell-depleted T cells, or PBMCs. HLA class I and class II types, where available, came from metadata supplied by the sample provider rather than from assay-based typing. Samples were obtained from the ongoing ImmuneRACE study (first 160 participants) and from 1,000 to 1,500 subjects provided by 6 global collaborators.

On the study overall, not on this receptor specifically: The amount of clinical and demographic metadata varied by source and participant and was provided uncurated.

TCRbeta CDR3 regions were amplified from genomic DNA by means of the immunoSEQ Assay, a bias-controlled multiplex PCR. The authors' pipeline ran thus. Within the assay, amplification of reference gene primers was used to estimate how many nucleated cells each sample contained. To quantify the absolute abundance of each unique TCRbeta CDR3 rearrangement, sequence reads were collapsed and filtered. For each sample, productive Simpson clonality was calculated as the square root of Simpson's diversity index over productive rearrangements. The table comes from immuneACCESS by way of TCRdb, which keeps in-frame sequences with V and J called. Part of the clones is missing from these tables; in studies checked, under half for an unresolved V gene and the rest for unknown reasons. V, J and clone size are taken as reported in that table, and D and trimming were inferred from the DNA itself. For this sample there are around 300,000 clones; around 86% appear just once. 0.85% to 0.95% of the sample is held by the ten biggest clonotypes.

The CDR3 runs 12 amino acids, cysteine and phenylalanine included. This entry keeps only the CDR3 DNA: 36 bases, framed from base 1. The CDR1 and CDR2 encoded by the germline V gene are MNHEY and SVGAGI. V gives up 10 bases and J gives up 3 bases, and the segment between their germline ends measures 10 bases. To note about this clone: Which antigen it targets is not known. Per-base qualities were not stored, and no clone one base away is much larger.

Another Seattle source contributed samples from volunteer blood donors who had recovered from COVID-19. Each collaborating institution followed its own protocols to collect whole blood in K2EDTA tubes. For TCRbeta analysis, collaborator samples were shipped as frozen whole blood, as isolated PBMCs, or as DNA extracted from either sample type. The sample consisted of peripheral blood. This chain is built from TRBV6-5 and TRBJ1-5; no D gene call is confident. This TCR came from a woman between 40 and 50 years old who had recovered from COVID-19. This receptor has the CDR3 CATWSSNQPQHF. The sequenced DNA is TGTGCCACCTGGAGTTCCAATCAGCCCCAGCATTTT.